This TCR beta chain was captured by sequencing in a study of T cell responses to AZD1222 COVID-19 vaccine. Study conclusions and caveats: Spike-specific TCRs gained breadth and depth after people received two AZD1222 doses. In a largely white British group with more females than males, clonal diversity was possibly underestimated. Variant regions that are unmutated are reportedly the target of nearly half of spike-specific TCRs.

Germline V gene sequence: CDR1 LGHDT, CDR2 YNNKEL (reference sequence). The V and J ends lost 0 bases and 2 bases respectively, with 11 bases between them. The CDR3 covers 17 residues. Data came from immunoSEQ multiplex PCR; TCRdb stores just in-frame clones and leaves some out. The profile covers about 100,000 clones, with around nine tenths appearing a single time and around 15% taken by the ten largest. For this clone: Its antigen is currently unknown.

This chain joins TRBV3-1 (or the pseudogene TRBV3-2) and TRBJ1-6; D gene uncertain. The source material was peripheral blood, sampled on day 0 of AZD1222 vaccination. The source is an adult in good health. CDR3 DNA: TGTGCCAGCAGCCAAGATCCAAGGTTAACCTATAATTCACCCCTCCACTTT. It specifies CASSQDPRLTYNSPLHF.